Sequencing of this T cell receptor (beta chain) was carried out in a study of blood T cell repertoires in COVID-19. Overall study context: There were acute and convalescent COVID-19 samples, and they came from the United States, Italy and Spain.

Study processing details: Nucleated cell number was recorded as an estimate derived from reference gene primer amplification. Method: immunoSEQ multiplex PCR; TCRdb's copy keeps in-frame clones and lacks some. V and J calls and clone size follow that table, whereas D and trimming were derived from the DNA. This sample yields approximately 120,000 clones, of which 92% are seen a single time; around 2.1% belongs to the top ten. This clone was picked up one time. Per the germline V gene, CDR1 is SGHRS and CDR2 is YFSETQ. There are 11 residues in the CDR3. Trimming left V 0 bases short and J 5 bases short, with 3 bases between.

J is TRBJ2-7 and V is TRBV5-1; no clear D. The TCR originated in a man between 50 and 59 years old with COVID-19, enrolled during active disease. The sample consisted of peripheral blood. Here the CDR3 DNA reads TGCGCCAGCAGCTTGGCCGACGAGCAGTACTTC. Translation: CASSLADEQYF.